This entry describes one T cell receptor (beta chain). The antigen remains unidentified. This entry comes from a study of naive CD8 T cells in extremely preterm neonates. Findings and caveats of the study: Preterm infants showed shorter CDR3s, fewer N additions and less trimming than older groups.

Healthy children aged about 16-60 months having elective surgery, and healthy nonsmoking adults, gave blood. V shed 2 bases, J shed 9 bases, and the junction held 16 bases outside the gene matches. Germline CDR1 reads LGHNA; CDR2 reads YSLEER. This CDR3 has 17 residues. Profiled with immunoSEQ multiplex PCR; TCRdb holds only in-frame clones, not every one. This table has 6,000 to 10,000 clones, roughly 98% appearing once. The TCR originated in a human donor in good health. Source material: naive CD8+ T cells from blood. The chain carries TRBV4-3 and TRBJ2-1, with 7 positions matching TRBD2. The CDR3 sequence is CASSQTAPTSLDFEQFF. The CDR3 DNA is TGCGCCAGCAGCCAAACTGCCCCGACTAGCCTTGATTTTGAGCAGTTCTTC.